Reported below is one T cell receptor beta chain. The data were obtained in a study of OX40 agonist ivuxolimab in advanced cancers. Study-wide background: The patients' treatment was ivuxolimab, an agonistic anti-OX40 (CD134) antibody.

Germline CDR1 MNHEY, CDR2 SMNVEV (reference sequence). The CDR3 loop spans 15 amino acids. J was trimmed by 2 bases and V by 10 bases; bases with no gene match: 7. The table came from immunoSEQ multiplex PCR; TCRdb's copy has only in-frame clones and leaves some out. The repertoire has approximately 79,000 clones, approximately 92% of them found once; the top ten carry approximately 8%. This TCR was recovered from an adult with an advanced solid tumor such as melanoma, head and neck, liver or kidney cancer. The material was CD4+ or CD8+ T cells sorted from blood, obtained in a trial of the OX40 agonist ivuxolimab. The V and J genes are TRBV27 and TRBJ2-3; 12 bases are shared with TRBD2. DNA for the CDR3: TGTGCCACGTCGACTAGCGGGGGACTCACAGATACGCAGTATTTT. It codes for CATSTSGGLTDTQYF.